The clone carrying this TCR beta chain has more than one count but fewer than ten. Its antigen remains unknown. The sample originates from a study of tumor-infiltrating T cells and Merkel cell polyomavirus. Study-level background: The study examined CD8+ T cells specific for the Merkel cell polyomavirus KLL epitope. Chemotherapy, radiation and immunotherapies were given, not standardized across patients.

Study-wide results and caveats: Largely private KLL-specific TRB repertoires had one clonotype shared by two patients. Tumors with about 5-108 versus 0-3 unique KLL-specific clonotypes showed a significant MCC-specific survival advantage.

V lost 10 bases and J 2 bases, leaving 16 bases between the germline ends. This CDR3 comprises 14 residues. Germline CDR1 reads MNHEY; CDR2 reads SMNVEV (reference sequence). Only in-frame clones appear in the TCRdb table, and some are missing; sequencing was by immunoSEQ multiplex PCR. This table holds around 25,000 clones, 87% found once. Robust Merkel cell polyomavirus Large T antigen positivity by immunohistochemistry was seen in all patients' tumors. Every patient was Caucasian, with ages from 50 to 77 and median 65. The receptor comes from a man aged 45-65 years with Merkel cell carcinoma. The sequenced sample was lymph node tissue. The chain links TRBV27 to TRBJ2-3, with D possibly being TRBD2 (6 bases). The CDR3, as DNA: TGTGCCATCTCGGACTATTCCAACACAGATACGCAGTATTTT. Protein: CAISDYSNTDTQYF.